One TCR beta chain is described in this entry. At least ten counts were recorded for this clonotype. Its antigen remains unidentified. Per-nucleotide qualities are absent, and no much larger clonotype sits a single base away. The CDR3 spans 14 residues, from the cysteine through the phenylalanine. Only CDR3 DNA is held: 42 bases, read in frame from base 1. The germline V end is reduced by 6 bases and the J end by 3 bases; junction bases left unmatched: 5. The library was generated by 5' RACE. TCRdb records NextSeq 500 as the sequencer. In the TCR library protocol, a unique molecular identifier was attached to each TCR cDNA molecule so that PCR and sequencing errors could be corrected. Under the source paper's analysis protocol: TCR identification, UMI-based error correction and CDR3 extraction were performed with Decombinator tools. TCRs above a frequency of 2 per 1,000, corresponding to the top 1% of the tumor frequency distribution, were defined as expanded. Renyi diversity was calculated using the R vegan package after each repertoire was subsampled 100 times to 5,000 TCRs. CDR3 similarity networks were built from amino acid triplet string-kernel similarity, connecting CDR3s with pairwise similarity above 0.82. The raw public reads went through TCRdb reprocessing: fastp at Q25, MiXCR clone calling, in-frame beta chains kept. Here each entry gathers all rows of one CDR3 protein and keeps the most common genes and DNA. Here the V and J calls rest on TCRdb's processing, not on the authors' analysis. The sample yields about 52,000 distinct CDR3 sequences; roughly 7.4% were counted once. The top ten constitute 35% of the sample.

This record comes from a study of spatial heterogeneity in lung cancer (dated by TCRdb to about 2019). In the study overall: Donors were around 69 patients with early-stage, untreated non-small cell lung cancer from the lung TRACERx cohort. Follow-up PBMC samples were sequenced whenever available, with the median time to follow-up being around 2 years after resection. More beta-chain than alpha-chain transcripts were consistently detected, likely reflecting higher beta-chain transcript abundance. In the raw uncorrected reads, each unique combination of TCR and UMI appeared more than ten times on average. In non-small cell lung cancer, the study made a quantitative comparison of TCR alpha and beta repertoires among multiple tumor regions, matched nontumor lung and blood. The study linked features of the TCR repertoire to counts of nonsynonymous mutations, which were determined by whole-exome sequencing of tumor tissue. Both alpha and beta chains were TCR-sequenced in samples taken at surgery, namely 220 tumor regions, 64 matched nontumor lung samples and 45 to 60 PBMC samples. Beyond this particular receptor, the publication reports: Additional single-cell paired TCR alpha and beta sequencing was considered necessary to confirm, at a functional level, the hypothesis that regional TCRs recognize regional mutations. Comparisons of baseline and follow-up blood repertoires included only about 15 patients. Ubiquitous expanded tumor TCRs showed up in blood more often at tumor resection than at routine follow-up.

The meaning of the sample's time point label: blood at routine non-recurrence follow-up after resection. Without any cell sorting, TCR sequencing was performed on whole RNA extracted either from tumor and nontumor lung tissue or from cryopreserved PBMC samples. Only patients for whom sufficient RNA was available from at least two tumor regions were selected for TCR sequencing. The chain is made from TRBV12-3 or TRBV12-4 and TRBJ2-1, with 7 bases aligning to TRBD1. The sequencing here drew on PBMCs, taken at follow-up. The TCR was taken from a female donor with early-stage non-small cell lung cancer. The DNA reads TGTGCCAGCAGCCCGTCAGGGGGCTACAATGAGCAGTTCTTC. Translated, it gives CASSPSGGYNEQFF.